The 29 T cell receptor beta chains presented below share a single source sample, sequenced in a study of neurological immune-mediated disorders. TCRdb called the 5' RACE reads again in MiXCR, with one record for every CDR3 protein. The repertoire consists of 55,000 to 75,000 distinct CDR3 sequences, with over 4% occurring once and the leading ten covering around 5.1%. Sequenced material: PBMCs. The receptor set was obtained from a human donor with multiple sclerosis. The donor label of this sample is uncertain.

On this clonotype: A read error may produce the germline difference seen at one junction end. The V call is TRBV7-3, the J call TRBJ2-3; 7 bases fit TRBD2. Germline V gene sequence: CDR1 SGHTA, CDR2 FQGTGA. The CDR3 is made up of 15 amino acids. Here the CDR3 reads CASGLWSGGTDTQYF. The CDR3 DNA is TGTGCCAGCGGCTTATGGAGCGGGGGCACAGATACGCAGTATTTT.

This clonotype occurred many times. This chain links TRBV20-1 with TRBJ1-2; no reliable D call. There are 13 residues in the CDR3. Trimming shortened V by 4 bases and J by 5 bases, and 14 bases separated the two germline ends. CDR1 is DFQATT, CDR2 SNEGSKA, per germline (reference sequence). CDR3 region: CSATGRGSYGYTF. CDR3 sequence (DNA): TGCAGTGCTACCGGGAGAGGGAGTTATGGCTACACCTTC.

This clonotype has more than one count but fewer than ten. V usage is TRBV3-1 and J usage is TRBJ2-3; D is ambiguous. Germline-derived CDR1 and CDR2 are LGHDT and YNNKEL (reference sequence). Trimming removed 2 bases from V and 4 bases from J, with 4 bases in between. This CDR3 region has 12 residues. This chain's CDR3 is CASSQKADTQYF. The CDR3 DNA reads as TGTGCCAGCAGCCAAAAAGCAGATACGCAGTATTTT.

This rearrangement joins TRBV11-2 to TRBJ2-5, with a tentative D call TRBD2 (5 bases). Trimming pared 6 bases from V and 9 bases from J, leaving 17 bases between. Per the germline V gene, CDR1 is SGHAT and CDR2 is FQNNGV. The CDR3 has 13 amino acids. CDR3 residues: CASSWAGAQAQYF. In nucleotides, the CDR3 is TGTGCCAGCAGTTGGGCGGGCGCCCAAGCCCAGTACTTC.

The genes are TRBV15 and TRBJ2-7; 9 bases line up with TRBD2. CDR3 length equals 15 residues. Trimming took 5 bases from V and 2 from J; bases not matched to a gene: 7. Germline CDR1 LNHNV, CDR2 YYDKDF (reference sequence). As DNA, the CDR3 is TGTGCCACCAGCCCAACGCGGGGGGGAACCTACGAGCAGTACTTC. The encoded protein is CATSPTRGGTYEQYF.

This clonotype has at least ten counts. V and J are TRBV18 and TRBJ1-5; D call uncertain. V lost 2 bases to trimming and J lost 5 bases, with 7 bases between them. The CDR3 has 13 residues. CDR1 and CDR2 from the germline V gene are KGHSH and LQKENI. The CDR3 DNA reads TGTGCCAGCTCACCAGGGCGGGATCAGCCCCAGCATTTT. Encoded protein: CASSPGRDQPQHF.

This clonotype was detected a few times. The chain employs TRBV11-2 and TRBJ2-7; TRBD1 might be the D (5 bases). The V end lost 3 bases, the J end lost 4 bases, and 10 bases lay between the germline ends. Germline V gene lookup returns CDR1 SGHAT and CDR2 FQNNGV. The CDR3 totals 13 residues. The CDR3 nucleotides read TGTGCCAGCAGCTTTGGGGCGGTTTACGAGCAGTACTTC. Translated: CASSFGAVYEQYF.

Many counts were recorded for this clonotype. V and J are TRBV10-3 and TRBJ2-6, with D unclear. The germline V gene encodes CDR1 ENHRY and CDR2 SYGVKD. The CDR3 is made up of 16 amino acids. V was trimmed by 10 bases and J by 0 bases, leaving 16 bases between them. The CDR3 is CATQGNHYSGANVLTF. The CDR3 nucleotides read TGTGCCACCCAAGGGAATCATTACTCTGGGGCCAACGTCCTGACTTTC.

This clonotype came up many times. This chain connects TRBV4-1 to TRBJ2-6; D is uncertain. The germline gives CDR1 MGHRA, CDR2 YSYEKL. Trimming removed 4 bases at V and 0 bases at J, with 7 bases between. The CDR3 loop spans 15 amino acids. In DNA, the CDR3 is TGCGCCAGCAGCCGATCATACTCTGGGGCCAACGTCCTGACTTTC. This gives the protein CASSRSYSGANVLTF.

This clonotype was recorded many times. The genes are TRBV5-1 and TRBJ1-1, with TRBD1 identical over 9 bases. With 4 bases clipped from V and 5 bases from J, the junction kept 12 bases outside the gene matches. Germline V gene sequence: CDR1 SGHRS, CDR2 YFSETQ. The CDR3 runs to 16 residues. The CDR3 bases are TGCGCCAGCAGCCTCGGACAGGGGCGCCTAAGGACTGAAGCTTTCTTT. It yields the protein CASSLGQGRLRTEAFF. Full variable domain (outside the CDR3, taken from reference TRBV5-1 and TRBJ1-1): KAGVTQTPRYLIKTRGQQVTLSCSPISGHRSVSWYQQTPGQGLQFLFEYFSETQRNKGNFPGRFSGRQFSNSRSEMNVSTLELGDSALYLCASSLGQGRLRTEAFFGQGTRLTVV.

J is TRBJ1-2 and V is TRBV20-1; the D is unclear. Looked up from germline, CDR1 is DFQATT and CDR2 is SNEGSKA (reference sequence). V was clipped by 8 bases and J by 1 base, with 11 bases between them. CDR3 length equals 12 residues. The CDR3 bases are TGCAGTAAGACCGATCTTAACTATGGCTACACCTTC. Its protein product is CSKTDLNYGYTF.

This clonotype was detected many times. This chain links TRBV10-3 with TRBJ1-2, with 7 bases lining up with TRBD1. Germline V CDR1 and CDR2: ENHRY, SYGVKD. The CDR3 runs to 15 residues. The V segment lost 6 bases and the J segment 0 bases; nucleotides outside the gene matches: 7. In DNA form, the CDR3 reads TGTGCCATCAGGGGACAGCGAGAAGCTAACTATGGCTACACCTTC. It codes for CAIRGQREANYGYTF.

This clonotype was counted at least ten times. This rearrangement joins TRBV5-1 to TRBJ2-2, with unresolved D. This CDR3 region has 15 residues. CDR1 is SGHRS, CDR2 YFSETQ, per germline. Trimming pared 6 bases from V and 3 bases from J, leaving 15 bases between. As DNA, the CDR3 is TGCGCCAGCATTCGACGGCCGGCGGACACCGGGGAGCTGTTTTTT. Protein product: CASIRRPADTGELFF.

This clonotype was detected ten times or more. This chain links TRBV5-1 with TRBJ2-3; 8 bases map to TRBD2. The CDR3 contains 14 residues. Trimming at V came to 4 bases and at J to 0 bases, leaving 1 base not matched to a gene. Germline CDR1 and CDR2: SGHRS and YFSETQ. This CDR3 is CASSQRGSTDTQYF. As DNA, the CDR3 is TGCGCCAGCAGCCAGCGGGGGAGCACAGATACGCAGTATTTT. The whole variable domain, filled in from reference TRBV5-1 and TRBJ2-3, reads KAGVTQTPRYLIKTRGQQVTLSCSPISGHRSVSWYQQTPGQGLQFLFEYFSETQRNKGNFPGRFSGRQFSNSRSEMNVSTLELGDSALYLCASSQRGSTDTQYFGPGTRLTVL.

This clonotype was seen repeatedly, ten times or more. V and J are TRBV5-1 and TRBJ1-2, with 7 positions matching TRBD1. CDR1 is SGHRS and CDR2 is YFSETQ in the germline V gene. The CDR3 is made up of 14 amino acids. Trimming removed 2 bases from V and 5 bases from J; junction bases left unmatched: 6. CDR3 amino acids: CASSFTGQEYGYTF. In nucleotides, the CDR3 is TGCGCCAGCAGCTTCACCGGACAGGAGTATGGCTACACCTTC.

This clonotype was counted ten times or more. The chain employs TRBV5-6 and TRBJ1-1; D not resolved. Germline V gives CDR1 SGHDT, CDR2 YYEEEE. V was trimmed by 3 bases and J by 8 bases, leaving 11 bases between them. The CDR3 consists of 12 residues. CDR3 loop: CASSSGMPEAFF. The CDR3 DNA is TGTGCCAGCAGCTCCGGGATGCCGGAAGCTTTCTTT.

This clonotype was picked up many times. DNA for the CDR3: TGCAGTGCGGTGACTTCTCCAGGTAATCAGCCCCAGCATTTT. This gives the protein CSAVTSPGNQPQHF. This rearrangement joins TRBV20-1 to TRBJ1-5; D remains unclear. Germline V gene sequence: CDR1 DFQATT, CDR2 SNEGSKA (reference sequence). The length of the CDR3 is 14 residues. Trimming removed 6 bases at V and 4 bases at J, with 16 bases between.

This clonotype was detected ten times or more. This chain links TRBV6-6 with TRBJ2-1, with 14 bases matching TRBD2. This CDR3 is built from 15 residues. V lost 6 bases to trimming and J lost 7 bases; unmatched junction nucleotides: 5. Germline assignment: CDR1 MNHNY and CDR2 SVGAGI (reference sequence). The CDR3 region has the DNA TGTGCCAGCAGCTTCGGACTAGCGGGGGGAAATGAGCAGTTCTTC. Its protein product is CASSFGLAGGNEQFF.

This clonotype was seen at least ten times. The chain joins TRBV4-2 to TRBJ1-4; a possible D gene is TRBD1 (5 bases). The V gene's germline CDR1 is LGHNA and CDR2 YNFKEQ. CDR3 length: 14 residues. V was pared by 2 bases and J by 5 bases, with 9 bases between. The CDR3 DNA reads TGTGCCAGCAGCCAACCGGGACGGAATGAAAAACTGTTTTTT. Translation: CASSQPGRNEKLFF.

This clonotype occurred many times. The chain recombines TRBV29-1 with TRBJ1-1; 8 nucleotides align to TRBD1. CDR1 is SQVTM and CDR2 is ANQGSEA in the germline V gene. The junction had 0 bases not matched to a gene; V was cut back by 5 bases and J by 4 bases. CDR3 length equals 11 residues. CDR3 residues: CSVTGGTEAFF. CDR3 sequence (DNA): TGCAGCGTTACAGGGGGCACTGAAGCTTTCTTT.

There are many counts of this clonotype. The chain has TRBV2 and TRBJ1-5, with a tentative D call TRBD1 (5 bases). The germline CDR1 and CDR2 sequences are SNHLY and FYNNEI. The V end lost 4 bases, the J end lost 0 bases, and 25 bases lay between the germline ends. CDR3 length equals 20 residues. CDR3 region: CASSAGQGNSWGFSNQPQHF. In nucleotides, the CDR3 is TGTGCCAGCAGTGCGGGCCAGGGAAACTCTTGGGGGTTTAGCAATCAGCCCCAGCATTTT.

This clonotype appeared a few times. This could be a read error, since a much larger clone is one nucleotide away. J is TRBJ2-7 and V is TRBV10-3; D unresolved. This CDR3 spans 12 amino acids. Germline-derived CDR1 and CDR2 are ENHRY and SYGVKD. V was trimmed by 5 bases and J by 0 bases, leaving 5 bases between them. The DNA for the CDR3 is TGTGCCATCAGTCCGAGCTCCTACGAGCAGTACTTC. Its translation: CAISPSSYEQYF.

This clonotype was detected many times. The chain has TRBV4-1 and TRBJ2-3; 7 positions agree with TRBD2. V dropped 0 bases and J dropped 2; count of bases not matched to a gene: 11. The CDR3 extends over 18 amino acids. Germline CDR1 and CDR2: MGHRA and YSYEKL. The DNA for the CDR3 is TGCGCCAGCAGCCAAGATATTCCGGCGCGGGGGTCCACAGATACGCAGTATTTT. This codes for CASSQDIPARGSTDTQYF.

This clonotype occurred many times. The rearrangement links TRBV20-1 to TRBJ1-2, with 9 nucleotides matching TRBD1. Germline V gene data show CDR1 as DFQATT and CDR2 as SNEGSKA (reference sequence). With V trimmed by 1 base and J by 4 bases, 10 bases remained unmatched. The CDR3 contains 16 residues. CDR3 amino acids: CSARVLGTGKGYGYTF. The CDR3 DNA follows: TGCAGTGCTAGAGTCCTAGGGACAGGGAAGGGCTATGGCTACACCTTC.

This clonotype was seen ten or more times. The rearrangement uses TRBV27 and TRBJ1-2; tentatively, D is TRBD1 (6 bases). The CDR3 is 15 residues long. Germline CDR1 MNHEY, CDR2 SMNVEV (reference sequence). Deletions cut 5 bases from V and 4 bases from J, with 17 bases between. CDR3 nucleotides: TGTGCCAGCAGTCCAGGGAACAGGGTTATCTATGGCTACACCTTC. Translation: CASSPGNRVIYGYTF.

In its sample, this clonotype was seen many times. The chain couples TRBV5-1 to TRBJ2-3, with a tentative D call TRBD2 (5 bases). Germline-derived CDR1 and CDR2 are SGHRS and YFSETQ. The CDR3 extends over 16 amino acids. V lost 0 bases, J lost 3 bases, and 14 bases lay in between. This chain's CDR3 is CASSLAVLEKTDTQYF. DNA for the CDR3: TGCGCCAGCAGCTTGGCCGTACTAGAGAAGACAGATACGCAGTATTTT.

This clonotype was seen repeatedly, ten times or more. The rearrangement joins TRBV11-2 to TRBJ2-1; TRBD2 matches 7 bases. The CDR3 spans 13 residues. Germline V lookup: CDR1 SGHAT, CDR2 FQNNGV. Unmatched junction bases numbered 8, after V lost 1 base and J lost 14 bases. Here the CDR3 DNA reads TGTGCCAGCAGCTTAGGTAATGCGGGGGATAAGTTCTTC. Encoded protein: CASSLGNAGDKFF. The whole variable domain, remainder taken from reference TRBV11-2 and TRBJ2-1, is EAGVAQSPRYKIIEKRQSVAFWCNPISGHATLYWYQQILGQGPKLLIQFQNNGVVDDSQLPKDRFSAERLKGVDSTLKIQPAKLEDSAVYLCASSLGNAGDKFFGPGTRLTVL.

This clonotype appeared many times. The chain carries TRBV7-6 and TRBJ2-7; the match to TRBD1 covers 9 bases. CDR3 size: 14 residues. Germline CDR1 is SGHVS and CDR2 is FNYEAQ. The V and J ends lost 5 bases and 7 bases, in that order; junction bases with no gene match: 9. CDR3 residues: CASSGGTGSREQYF. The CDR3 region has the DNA TGTGCCAGCAGCGGCGGGACAGGGTCAAGAGAGCAGTACTTC.

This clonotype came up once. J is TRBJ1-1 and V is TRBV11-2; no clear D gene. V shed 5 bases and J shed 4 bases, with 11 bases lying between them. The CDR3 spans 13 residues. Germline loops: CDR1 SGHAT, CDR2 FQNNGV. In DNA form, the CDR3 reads TGTGCCAGCAGCCGGGCTACGGGCACTGAAGCTTTCTTT. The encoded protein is CASSRATGTEAFF. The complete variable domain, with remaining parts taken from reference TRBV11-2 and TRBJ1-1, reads EAGVAQSPRYKIIEKRQSVAFWCNPISGHATLYWYQQILGQGPKLLIQFQNNGVVDDSQLPKDRFSAERLKGVDSTLKIQPAKLEDSAVYLCASSRATGTEAFFGQGTRLTVV.